This TCR beta chain was captured by sequencing in a study of vaccination and CD4 T cells after COVID-19. As for the study in general: Sampling that followed vaccination took place a median approximately 72 days after dose two, within a range of 14 to 241.

As for treatment: approximately nine-day PBMC culture with coronavirus spike peptide pools or control peptides (ViraFEST assay). The assay that was used to sequence DNA from cultured CD4+ T cells was the Oncomine TCR Beta short-read assay. TCRdb itself ran the PCR reads through MiXCR, one entry per CDR3 protein. The sample lists roughly 20,000 distinct CDR3 sequences; 43% were seen once. Germline lookup yields CDR1 SGHNT and CDR2 YENEEA. The V end was cut by 5 bases, the J end by 2 bases, with 3 bases between. The CDR3 is 11 residues long. In regard to this clonotype: As yet, its antigen is unknown.

The V and J genes are TRBV11-3 and TRBJ2-5; no reliable D call. Material: CD4+ T cells from blood, cultured in vitro, obtained after SARS-CoV-2 vaccination. The origin of this receptor is a human donor who had recovered from COVID-19. CDR3 residues: CASSAQETQYF. The CDR3, as DNA: TGTGCCAGCAGCGCACAAGAGACCCAGTACTTC.